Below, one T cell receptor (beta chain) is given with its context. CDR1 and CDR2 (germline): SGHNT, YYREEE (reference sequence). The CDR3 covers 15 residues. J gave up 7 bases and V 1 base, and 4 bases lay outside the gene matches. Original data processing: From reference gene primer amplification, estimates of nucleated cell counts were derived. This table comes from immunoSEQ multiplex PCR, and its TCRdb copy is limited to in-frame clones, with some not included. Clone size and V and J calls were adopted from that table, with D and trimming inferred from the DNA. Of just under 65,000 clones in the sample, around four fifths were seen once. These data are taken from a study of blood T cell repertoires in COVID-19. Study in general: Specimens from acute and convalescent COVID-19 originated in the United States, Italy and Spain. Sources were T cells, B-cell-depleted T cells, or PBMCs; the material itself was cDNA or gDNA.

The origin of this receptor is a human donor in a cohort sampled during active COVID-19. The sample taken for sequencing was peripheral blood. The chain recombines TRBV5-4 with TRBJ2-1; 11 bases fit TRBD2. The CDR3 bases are TGTGCCAGCAGCTTGAGACTAGCGGGGACTAATGAGCAGTTCTTC. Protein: CASSLRLAGTNEQFF.